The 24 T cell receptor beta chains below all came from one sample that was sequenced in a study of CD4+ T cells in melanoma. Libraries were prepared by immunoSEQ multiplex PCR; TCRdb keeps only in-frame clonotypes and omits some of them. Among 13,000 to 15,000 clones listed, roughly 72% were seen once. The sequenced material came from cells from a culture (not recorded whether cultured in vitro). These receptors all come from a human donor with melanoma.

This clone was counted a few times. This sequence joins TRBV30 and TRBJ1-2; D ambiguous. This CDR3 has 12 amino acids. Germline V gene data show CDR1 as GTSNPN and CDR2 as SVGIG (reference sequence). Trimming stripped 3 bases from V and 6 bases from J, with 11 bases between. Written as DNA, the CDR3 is TGTGCCTGGAGCACACAAATGAATGGCTACACCTTC. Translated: CAWSTQMNGYTF.

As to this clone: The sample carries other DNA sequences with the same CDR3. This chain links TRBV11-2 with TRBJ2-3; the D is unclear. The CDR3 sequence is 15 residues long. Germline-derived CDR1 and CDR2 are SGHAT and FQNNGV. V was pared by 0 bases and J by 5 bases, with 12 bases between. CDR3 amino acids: CASSLDSRNGDTQYF. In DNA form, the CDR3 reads TGTGCCAGCAGCTTAGACTCACGCAACGGAGATACGCAGTATTTT.

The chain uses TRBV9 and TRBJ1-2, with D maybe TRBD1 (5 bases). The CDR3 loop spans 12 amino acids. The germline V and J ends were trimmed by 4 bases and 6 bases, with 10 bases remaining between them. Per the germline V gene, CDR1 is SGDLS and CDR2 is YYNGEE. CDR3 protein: CASSRRGDGYTF. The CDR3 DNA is TGTGCCAGCAGCCGCAGAGGGGATGGCTACACCTTC.

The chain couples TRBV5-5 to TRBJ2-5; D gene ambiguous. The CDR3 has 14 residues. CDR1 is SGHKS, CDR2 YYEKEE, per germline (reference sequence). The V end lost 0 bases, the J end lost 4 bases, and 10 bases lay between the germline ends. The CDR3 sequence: CASSLDGPRETQYF. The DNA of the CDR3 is TGTGCCAGCAGCTTGGACGGTCCCCGAGAGACCCAGTACTTC.

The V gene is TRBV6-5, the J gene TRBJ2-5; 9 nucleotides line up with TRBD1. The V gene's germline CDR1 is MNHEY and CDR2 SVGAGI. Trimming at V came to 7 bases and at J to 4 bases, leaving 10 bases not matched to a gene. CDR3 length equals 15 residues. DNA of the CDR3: TGTGCCAGCACTTCGCTTACAGGGGGCATAGAGACCCAGTACTTC. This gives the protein CASTSLTGGIETQYF.

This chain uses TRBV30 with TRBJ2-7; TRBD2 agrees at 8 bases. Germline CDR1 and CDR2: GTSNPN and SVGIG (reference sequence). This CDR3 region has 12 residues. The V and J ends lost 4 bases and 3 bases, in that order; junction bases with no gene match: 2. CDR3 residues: CAWTRGGYEQYF. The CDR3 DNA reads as TGTGCCTGGACACGGGGGGGCTACGAGCAGTACTTC.

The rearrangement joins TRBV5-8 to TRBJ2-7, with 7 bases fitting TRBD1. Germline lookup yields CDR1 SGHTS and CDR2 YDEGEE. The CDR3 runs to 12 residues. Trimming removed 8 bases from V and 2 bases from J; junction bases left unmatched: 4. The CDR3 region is CASTTGTYEQYF. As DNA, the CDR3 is TGTGCCAGTACGACAGGGACCTACGAGCAGTACTTC.

CDR3 DNA: TGTGCCAGCAGTCAACAGGGGGCCAGGAGCACTGAAGCTTTCTTT. It encodes CASSQQGARSTEAFF. The V and J genes are TRBV2 and TRBJ1-1; the match to TRBD1 covers 9 bases. CDR3 size: 15 residues. CDR1 and CDR2 from the germline V gene are SNHLY and FYNNEI. V dropped 5 bases and J dropped 4; count of bases not matched to a gene: 8.

This chain's CDR3 is CASSPPFGGYEQYF. CDR3 nucleotide sequence: TGTGCCAGCTCACCACCGTTTGGAGGCTACGAGCAGTACTTC. The V call is TRBV18, the J call TRBJ2-7; TRBD2 is a possible D gene (5 bases). Germline CDR1 reads KGHSH; CDR2 reads LQKENI. This CDR3 has 14 amino acids. The ends were cut back, 0 bases at V and 3 bases at J, with 9 bases in the middle.

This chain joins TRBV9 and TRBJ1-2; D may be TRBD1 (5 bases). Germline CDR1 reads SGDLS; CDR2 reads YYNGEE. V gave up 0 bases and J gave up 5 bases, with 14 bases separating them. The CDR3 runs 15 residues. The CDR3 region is CASSVVGVGTYGYTF. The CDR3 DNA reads TGTGCCAGCAGCGTAGTAGGGGTAGGAACTTATGGCTACACCTTC.

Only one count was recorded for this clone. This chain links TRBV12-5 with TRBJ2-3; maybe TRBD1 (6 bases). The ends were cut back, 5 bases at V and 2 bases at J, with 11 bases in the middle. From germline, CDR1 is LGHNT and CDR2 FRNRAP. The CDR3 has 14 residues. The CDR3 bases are TGTGCTAGTGGTCCCAGGGGACACACAGATACGCAGTATTTT. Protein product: CASGPRGHTDTQYF. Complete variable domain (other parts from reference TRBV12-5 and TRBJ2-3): DARVTQTPRHKVTEMGQEVTMRCQPILGHNTVFWYRQTMMQGLELLAYFRNRAPLDDSGMPKDRFSAEMPDATLATLKIQPSEPRDSAVYFCASGPRGHTDTQYFGPGTRLTVL.

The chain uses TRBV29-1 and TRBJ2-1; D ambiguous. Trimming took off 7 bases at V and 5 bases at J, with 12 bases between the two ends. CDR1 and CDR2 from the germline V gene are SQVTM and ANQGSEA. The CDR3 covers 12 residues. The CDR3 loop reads CSARTQNNEQFF. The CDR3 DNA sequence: TGCAGCGCCCGGACCCAAAACAATGAGCAGTTCTTC.

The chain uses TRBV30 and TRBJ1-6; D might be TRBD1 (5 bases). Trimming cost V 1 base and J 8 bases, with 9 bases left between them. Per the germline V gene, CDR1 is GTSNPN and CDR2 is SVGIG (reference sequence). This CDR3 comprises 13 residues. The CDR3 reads CAWSERGDSPLHF. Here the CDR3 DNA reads TGTGCCTGGAGTGAGAGGGGTGATTCACCCCTCCACTTT.

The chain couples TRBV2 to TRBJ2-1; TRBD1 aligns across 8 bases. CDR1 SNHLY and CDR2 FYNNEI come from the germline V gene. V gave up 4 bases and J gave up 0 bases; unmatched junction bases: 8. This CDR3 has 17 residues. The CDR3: CASSVTYRGSSYNEQFF. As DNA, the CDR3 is TGTGCCAGCAGTGTGACATACAGGGGGAGCTCCTACAATGAGCAGTTCTTC.

The CDR3 region is CASWPGRGGTDTQYF. CDR3 DNA sequence: TGTGCCAGTTGGCCAGGGCGGGGGGGCACAGATACGCAGTATTTT. The V gene is TRBV4-2, the J gene TRBJ2-3, with 8 positions matching TRBD2. This CDR3 is built from 15 residues. The V segment lost 9 bases and the J segment 1 base; nucleotides outside the gene matches: 9. Germline CDR1 reads LGHNA; CDR2 reads YNFKEQ.

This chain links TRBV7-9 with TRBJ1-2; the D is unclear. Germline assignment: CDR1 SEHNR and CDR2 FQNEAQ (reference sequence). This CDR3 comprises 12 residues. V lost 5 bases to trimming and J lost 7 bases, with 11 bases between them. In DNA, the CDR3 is TGTGCCAGCAGCCTTACTCAGGTTGGCTACACCTTC. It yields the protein CASSLTQVGYTF.

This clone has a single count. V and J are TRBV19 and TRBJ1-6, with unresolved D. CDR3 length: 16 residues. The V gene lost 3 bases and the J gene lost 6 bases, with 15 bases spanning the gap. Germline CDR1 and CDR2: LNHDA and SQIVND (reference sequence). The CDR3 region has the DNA TGTGCCAGTAGTATTCGGAGGGTGACGGCTAATTCACCCCTCCACTTT. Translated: CASSIRRVTANSPLHF.

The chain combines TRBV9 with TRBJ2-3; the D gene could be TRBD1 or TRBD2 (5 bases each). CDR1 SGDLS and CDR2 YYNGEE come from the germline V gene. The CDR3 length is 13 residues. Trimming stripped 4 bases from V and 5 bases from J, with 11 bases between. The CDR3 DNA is TGTGCCAGCAGCTATCGGGGCAGAGATACGCAGTATTTT. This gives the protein CASSYRGRDTQYF.

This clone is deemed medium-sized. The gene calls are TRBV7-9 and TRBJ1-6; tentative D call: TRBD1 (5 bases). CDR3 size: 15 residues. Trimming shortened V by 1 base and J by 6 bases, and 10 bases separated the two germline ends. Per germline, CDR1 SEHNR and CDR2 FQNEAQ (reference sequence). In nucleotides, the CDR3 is TGTGCCAGCAGCTTAGGGGGCGCCCGTAATTCACCCCTCCACTTT. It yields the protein CASSLGGARNSPLHF.

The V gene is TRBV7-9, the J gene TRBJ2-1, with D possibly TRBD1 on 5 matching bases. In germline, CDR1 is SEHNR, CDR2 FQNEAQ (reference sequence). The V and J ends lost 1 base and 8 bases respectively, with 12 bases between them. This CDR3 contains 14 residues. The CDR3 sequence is CASSLGYRSDEQFF. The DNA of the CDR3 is TGTGCCAGCAGCTTAGGATACAGGTCCGATGAGCAGTTCTTC.

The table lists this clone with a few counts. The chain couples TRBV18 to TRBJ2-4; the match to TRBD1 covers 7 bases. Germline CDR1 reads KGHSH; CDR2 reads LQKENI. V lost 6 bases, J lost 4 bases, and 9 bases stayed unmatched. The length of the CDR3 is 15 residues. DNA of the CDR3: TGTGCCAGCTCCCCTCCGGGACAGCCTAAAAACATTCAGTACTTC. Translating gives CASSPPGQPKNIQYF.

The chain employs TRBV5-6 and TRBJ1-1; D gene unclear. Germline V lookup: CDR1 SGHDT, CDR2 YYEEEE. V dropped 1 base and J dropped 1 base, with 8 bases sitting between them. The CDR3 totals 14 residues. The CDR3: CASSLFSANTEAFF. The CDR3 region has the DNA TGTGCCAGCAGCTTGTTCTCAGCGAACACTGAAGCTTTCTTT.

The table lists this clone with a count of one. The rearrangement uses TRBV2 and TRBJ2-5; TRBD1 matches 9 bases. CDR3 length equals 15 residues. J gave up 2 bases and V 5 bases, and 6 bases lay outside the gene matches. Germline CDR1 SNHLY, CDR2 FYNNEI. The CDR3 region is CASSLYDRGQETQYF. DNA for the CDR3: TGTGCCAGCAGTTTATACGACAGGGGGCAAGAGACCCAGTACTTC.

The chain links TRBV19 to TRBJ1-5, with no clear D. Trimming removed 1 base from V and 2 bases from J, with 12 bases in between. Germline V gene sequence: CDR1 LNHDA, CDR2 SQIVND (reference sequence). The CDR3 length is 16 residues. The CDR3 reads CASSIVFVSGNQPQHF. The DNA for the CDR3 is TGTGCCAGTAGTATAGTATTCGTCAGTGGCAATCAGCCCCAGCATTTT.